The TCR beta chain under discussion was sequenced for a study of vaccination effects on CD4 cells after COVID-19. Study-level points and caveats: Late post-vaccination samples showed marked contraction of infection- and vaccine-induced clones. Only a single clone (1 of 255 vaccine-induced clones in healthy vaccinees) cross-reacted with common cold coronaviruses.

In regard to this clone: The antigen remains undetermined.

After expansion with viral peptide pools in the ViraFEST assay, antigen-specific CD4+ T cells were sequenced. Subsequent to roughly 10 days of culture, CD4+ T cells were isolated. Neither prior SARS-CoV-2 infection nor positive nucleocapsid antibodies were present in the vaccine recipients. Sequenced by immunoSEQ multiplex PCR; TCRdb stores in-frame clones only, minus some. The table lists tens of thousands of clones, about 71% of them singletons. V was pared by 5 bases and J by 1 base, with 4 bases of the junction left unmatched. The germline CDR1 and CDR2 sequences are SEHNR and FQNEAQ (reference sequence). The CDR3 runs 15 residues.

V usage is TRBV7-9 and J usage is TRBJ2-2, with 7 bases identical to TRBD1. The sequencing used CD4+ T cells from PBMCs cultured with HCoV-OC43 spike peptides, collected before COVID-19 vaccination. Subset in this sample: HCoV-OC43 spike overlapping peptide pool stimulation. This TCR was recovered from a human donor who received a COVID-19 vaccine. CDR3 amino acids: CASSVGTVNTGELFF. In nucleotides, the CDR3 is TGTGCCAGCAGCGTCGGGACAGTGAACACCGGGGAGCTGTTTTTT.